Listed below are T cell receptor beta chains from one sample, sequenced in a study of T cells in Graves' hyperthyroidism and ophthalmopathy. MiXCR, run by TCRdb on the multiplex PCR reads, gives a single entry per CDR3 protein. The sample has approximately 870,000 distinct CDR3 sequences, over 35% seen once. Sequencing was performed on blood. These TCRs come from a man between 18 and 29 years old with Graves' hyperthyroidism. The CDR3 runs from the conserved cysteine through the conserved F or W. A D gene is named only where the DNA matches it firmly. For some rows the clone size is stated as once, few or many, or as a class when expanded; others skip it.

>TRBJ1-2|TRBV12-3/TRBV12-4|NA|few
TGTGCCAGCAGTCCAGCCCCAGGGATCTATGGCTACACCTTC
CASSPAPGIYGYTF
>TRBJ2-2|TRBV7-3|TRBD1|NA
TGTGCCAGCAGGGGACAGGGGGCTACCGGGGAGCTGTTTTTC
CASRGQGATGELFF
>TRBJ2-5|TRBV12-3/TRBV12-4|NA|few
TGTGCCAGCACCCAGTTCGGGGTTAGGGGCAGGAGATCCCAAGAGACCCAGTACTTC
CASTQFGVRGRRSQETQYF
>TRBJ2-5|TRBV2|TRBD2|many
TGTGCCAGCAGTGAAGCGCGGGGGGCTGGGGAGACCCAGTACTTC
CASSEARGAGETQYF
>TRBJ2-7|TRBV7-8|TRBD1|NA
TGTGTCAGCAGCTACTTGGGACAGACCTACGAGCAGTACTTC
CVSSYLGQTYEQYF
>TRBJ2-2|TRBV2|NA|NA
TGTGCTAACGGGAGACGGGCCGGGGAGCTGTTTTTT
CANGRRAGELFF
>TRBJ1-2|TRBV11-1|NA|once
TGTGCCAGCAGCGTTTCGGCAGGGGCCAACTATGGCTACACCTTC
CASSVSAGANYGYTF
>TRBJ1-4|TRBV2|TRBD1|NA
TGTGCCAGCAGTGAAACGACAGGGGGCGGTGAAAAACTGTTTTTT
CASSETTGGGEKLFF
>TRBJ1-2|TRBV7-2|NA|NA
TGTGCCAGCTCACCACCGGAATCTAACTATGGCTACACCTTC
CASSPPESNYGYTF
>TRBJ2-7|TRBV5-1|TRBD2|few
TGCGCCAGCAGCTTAGGACTAGCGGGAGGGCCGTCGCACTACGAGCAGTACTTC
CASSLGLAGGPSHYEQYF
>TRBJ1-1|TRBV10-3|NA|NA
TGTGCCATCAGTGATGAGTACCGGATCATTGTGGGGACAAATCGGCAAAACACTGAAGCTTTCTTT
CAISDEYRIIVGTNRQNTEAFF
>TRBJ1-2|TRBV9|NA|few
TGTGCCAGCAGCGTAGCGGGGGCAACCCCCTATGGCTACACCTTC
CASSVAGATPYGYTF
>TRBJ2-7|TRBV11-2|TRBD2|once
TGTGCCAGCAGCTTAGGGACTAGCGGGAACCCTTACGAGCAGTACTTC
CASSLGTSGNPYEQYF
>TRBJ1-1|TRBV5-5|NA|many
TGTGCCAGCAGCCTCGCCCCGGAGGGCACTGAAGCTTTCTTT
CASSLAPEGTEAFF
>TRBJ1-1|TRBV2|TRBD1|NA
TGTGCCAGCAGCCAGGGGGACCTTCTTGGGTACACTGAAGCTTTCTTT
CASSQGDLLGYTEAFF
>TRBJ2-2|TRBV7-8|NA|few
TGTGCCAGCAGCTTAGGGGTATCCGGGGAGCTGTTTTTT
CASSLGVSGELFF
>TRBJ1-4|TRBV12-3/TRBV12-4|NA|many
TGTGCCATCAACGGGGATGAGGGTTTTTTT
CAINGDEGFF
>TRBJ2-7|TRBV2|NA|few
TGTGCCAGCATCGGACGTACAATGAGCTACGAGCAGTACTTC
CASIGRTMSYEQYF
>TRBJ2-5|TRBV20-1|TRBD2|NA
TGCAGTGCTAGTGCGGGAGGGTTGGAGACCCAGTACTTC
CSASAGGLETQYF
>TRBJ1-6|TRBV4-1|NA|NA
TGCGCCAGCAGCCAAATGACACTCGGGGATTCACCCCTCCACTTT
CASSQMTLGDSPLHF
>TRBJ2-7|TRBV7-9|NA|few
TGTGCCAGCAGCTTAGACCGGGGGTTCGAGCAGTACTTC
CASSLDRGFEQYF
>TRBJ2-2|TRBV14|NA|few
TGTGCCAGCAGCCAAGTTATTAGCACCGGGGAGCTGTTTTTT
CASSQVISTGELFF
>TRBJ2-7|TRBV6-5|NA|many
TGTGCCAGCAGGCCGACCGAACGCTACGAGCAGTACTTC
CASRPTERYEQYF
>TRBJ1-5|TRBV20-1|TRBD1|NA
TGCAGTGCCGGCTCCGGGACAGGGGATAGCAATCAGCCCCAGCATTTT
CSAGSGTGDSNQPQHF
>TRBJ1-2|TRBV4-1|NA|NA
TGCGCCAGCAGCACCCGGGAATTCTATGGCTACACCTTC
CASSTREFYGYTF
>TRBJ1-5|TRBV7-2|NA|NA
TGTGCCAGCAGCTCCGGGACATCCCCGAATTATCCCCAGCATTTT
CASSSGTSPNYPQHF
>TRBJ1-4|TRBV7-2|NA|NA
TGTGCCAGCAGCTCAGTCGCGGGGGGAAAACTGTTTTTT
CASSSVAGGKLFF
>TRBJ2-7|TRBV7-6|TRBD2|few
TGTGCCAGCAGCTCCCGGACTAGCGGGACTCCCGAGCAGTACTTC
CASSSRTSGTPEQYF
>TRBJ1-2|TRBV29-1|TRBD1|once
TGCAGCGCCGAAGATCTTAGACAGGGCTACTATGGCTACACCTTC
CSAEDLRQGYYGYTF
>TRBJ1-5|TRBV5-6|NA|few
TGTGCCAGCAGCTGGGCCGGGAGGGTATGGCCCCAGCATTTT
CASSWAGRVWPQHF
>TRBJ2-5|TRBV29-1|TRBD2|NA
TGCAGCGCCGCCCAGGGCGGGGGGCACCAAGAGACCCAGTACTTC
CSAAQGGGHQETQYF
>TRBJ2-7|TRBV10-3|TRBD1|NA
TGTGCCATCAGTGAAGAGACAGGGGAGTACGAGCAGTACTTC
CAISEETGEYEQYF
>TRBJ1-1|TRBV10-3|NA|NA
TGTGCCATCGCCTCAGGTAGAACAGAAGCTTTCTTT
CAIASGRTEAFF
>TRBJ1-5|TRBV12-3/TRBV12-4|TRBD1|NA
TGTGCCAGCAGTTGGGGGACAGGGAGCAATCAGCCCCAGCATTTT
CASSWGTGSNQPQHF
>TRBJ2-5|TRBV4-1|TRBD2|few
TGCGCCAGCAGCCAAGATACGGCGGGAGGCGGAGAGACCCAGTACTTC
CASSQDTAGGGETQYF
>TRBJ1-2|TRBV5-1|TRBD1|NA
TGCGCCAGCAGCTTGGCACAGGGGGCGCTGGGCTATGGCTACACCTTC
CASSLAQGALGYGYTF
>TRBJ2-7|TRBV12-3/TRBV12-4|TRBD1|few
TGTGCCAGCAGTTTTCTGATGCTGAGGGACAGGGACTACGAGCAGTACTTC
CASSFLMLRDRDYEQYF
>TRBJ2-5|TRBV7-9|TRBD1|NA
TGTGCCAGCAGCTTAGAAAGGGGGCTCCAAGAGACCCAGTACTTC
CASSLERGLQETQYF
>TRBJ1-6|TRBV4-1|TRBD1|NA
TGCGCCAGCAGCCAAGGCCCTCAGGGGGTCCTGGGGTCACCCCTCCACTTT
CASSQGPQGVLGSPLHF
>TRBJ2-6|TRBV25-1|NA|few
TGTGCCAGCAGTACCCCAGGGACGGCCGGGGCCAACGTCCTGACTTTC
CASSTPGTAGANVLTF
>TRBJ1-6|TRBV25-1|NA|NA
TGTGCCAGCAGCCAACAGGGCCAAAATTCACCCCTCCACTTT
CASSQQGQNSPLHF
>TRBJ2-7|TRBV9|TRBD2|NA
TGTGCCAGCAGTTTTTCGGGACTAGTGTACTACGAGCAGTACTTC
CASSFSGLVYYEQYF
>TRBJ2-5|TRBV7-9|NA|NA
TGTGCCAGCAGGGGTAAAGAGACCCAGTACTTC
CASRGKETQYF
>TRBJ2-5|TRBV20-1|NA|NA
TGCAGTGCTTCGCCGGGACTTCAAGAGACCCAGTACTTC
CSASPGLQETQYF
>TRBJ2-5|TRBV6-5|NA|few
TGTGCCAGCAGTTACTCGGGCAGGCAGGAGACCCAGTACTTC
CASSYSGRQETQYF
>TRBJ1-3|TRBV7-8|TRBD1|few
TGTGCCAGCAGCCCACAGGGGGCGCCGGGAAACACCATATATTTT
CASSPQGAPGNTIYF
>TRBJ1-5|TRBV4-1|NA|NA
TGCGCCAGCAGCCAAGAATCAGGAGATTATCAGCCCCAGCATTTT
CASSQESGDYQPQHF
>TRBJ2-7|TRBV7-9|NA|NA
TGTGCCAGCAGCTTAGAACGAGGGTTGGACTTCAAGCTCGAGCAGTACTTC
CASSLERGLDFKLEQYF
>TRBJ2-7|TRBV6-6|NA|NA
TGTGCCATCAGTTCCGGGGGCTACGAGCAGTACTTC
CAISSGGYEQYF
>TRBJ1-1|TRBV7-2|NA|NA
TGTGCCAGCAGCAAGGACCTGAACACTGAAGCTTTCTTT
CASSKDLNTEAFF
>TRBJ2-3|TRBV6-5|NA|NA
TGTGCCAGCAGTGGGGGGACTTACACAGATACGCAGTATTTT
CASSGGTYTDTQYF
>TRBJ1-3|TRBV25-1|NA|NA
TGTGCCAGCAGTGAATATGAGGGGACCTACACCATATATTTT
CASSEYEGTYTIYF
>TRBJ2-7|TRBV25-1|NA|many
TGTGCCAGCAGTGAATACTTCCGGGGCAGGGAGACCTACGAGCAGTACTTC
CASSEYFRGRETYEQYF
>TRBJ2-7|TRBV19|NA|NA
TGTGCCAGTAGTCCGGCTGGGCCGGGTTACGAGCAGTACTTC
CASSPAGPGYEQYF
>TRBJ1-5|TRBV29-1|NA|NA
TGCAGCGTCGGTAGCGGGGCGAACAATCAGCCCCAGCATTTT
CSVGSGANNQPQHF
>TRBJ1-3|TRBV25-1|NA|many
TGTGCCAGCAGTGAGGTCGGTTCCTCTGGAAACACCATATATTTT
CASSEVGSSGNTIYF
>TRBJ1-1|TRBV7-3|NA|few
TGTGCCAGCAGCCTTTCCTGGGGGGAGGGAGCTTTCTTT
CASSLSWGEGAFF